At least ten counts were recorded for the clone carrying this TCR beta chain. Its matching antigen is unknown. Between the trimmed V and J ends, which lost 7 bases and 4 bases, there was a span of 13 bases. CDR1 SGHRS and CDR2 YFSETQ come from the germline V gene. The CDR3 runs to 13 residues. Making TCR cDNA involved 5'RACE template switching, which added UMIs and a universal primer site. TCRdb re-analysed the 5' RACE reads in MiXCR, keeping a single row per CDR3 protein. The top ten hold approximately 0.64% of the sample, which has about 140,000 distinct CDR3 sequences, approximately 6.6% seen once. This entry comes from a study of T cells after yellow fever vaccination. As for the study in general: Preparation used SMART-Seq v4 Ultra Low Input for the low-cell-number fractions.

Findings of the study overall: Primary-vaccination clones mostly resurfaced post-booster (under 98% CD4, under 90% CD8). Some clonotypes, a small share, were shared between CD4 and CD8 compartments.

The TCR comes from a man aged 25-45 years who received the YFV17D yellow fever vaccine. The chain combines TRBV5-1 with TRBJ2-3; possibly TRBD1 for D (6 bases). The source material was CD4+ T cells sorted from PBMCs, sampled 10 days after the yellow fever booster vaccination. The DNA for the CDR3 is TGCGCCAGCTATGACAGGCAGGCAGATACGCAGTATTTT. Translating gives CASYDRQADTQYF.